This T cell receptor (beta chain) was recorded in a study of memory CD4+ T cells and cytomegalovirus serostatus. Sequencing was performed with immunoSEQ multiplex PCR; in TCRdb, only in-frame clones are kept and a portion is missing. The table includes around 45,000 clones, over 70% detected once. Study-level results: Repertoires predicted CMV serostatus with median bootstrapped AUC of roughly 0.96.

Points on this clone: Its antigen is as yet unknown.

Single viable CD3+CD4+CD8-CD45RO+ cells were sorted as the memory CD4+ T cells. The CDR3 extends over 17 amino acids. Trimming left V 5 bases short and J 0 bases short, with 17 bases between. In germline, CDR1 is SGHTA, CDR2 FQGNSA. This receptor was identified in an adult in good health and CMV-seronegative. Sequencing was carried out using memory CD4+ T cells from blood. The chain is built from TRBV7-2 and TRBJ1-3; D unclear. In DNA form, the CDR3 reads TGTGCCAGCAGCCCTGCCCCGGCCGTCAACTCTGGAAACACCATATATTTT. This codes for CASSPAPAVNSGNTIYF.